This T cell receptor (beta chain) was captured by sequencing in a study of graft-versus-host responses after intestinal transplantation. Background on the study: Grafts that recipients had were multivisceral, liver-intestinal, or isolated intestinal transplants. Following induction with anti-thymocyte globulin, all recipients were given tacrolimus and steroids for about 3 years. General study results and limits: Graft-versus-host to host-versus-graft clonal ratios in allografts were high in patients with graft-donor T cell macrochimerism. Early post-transplant HvG declines were associated with peak circulating GvH clone levels.

On this clone itself: Its specificity is not known.

Germline trimming cut 6 bases from V and 4 bases from J; bases unmatched to any gene: 3. Germline V CDR1 and CDR2: SNHLY, FYNNEI. There are 13 residues in the CDR3. Generated by immunoSEQ multiplex PCR, the TCRdb table keeps only in-frame clones and is missing some. The data show about 29,000 clones, with about 80% seen just once and 3% to 3.5% held by the top ten. Intraepithelial and lamina propria lymphocytes were freed from processed graft tissue. The chain has TRBV2 and TRBJ2-5; 9 bases align to TRBD1. The sample was ileum tissue, taken 98 days after intestinal transplantation. The receptor's source is a human patient who received an intestinal transplant, so some T cells may come from the graft donor. The CDR3 bases are TGTGCCAGCAGGGCGGGACAGGGAGAGACCCAGTACTTC. It is translated as CASRAGQGETQYF. The full variable domain, in which reference TRBV2 and TRBJ2-5 provide the parts outside the CDR3, is EPEVTQTPSHQVTQMGQEVILRCVPISNHLYFYWYRQILGQKVEFLVSFYNNEISEKSEIFDDQFSVERPDGSNFTLKIRSTKLEDSAMYFCASRAGQGETQYFGPGTRLLVL.